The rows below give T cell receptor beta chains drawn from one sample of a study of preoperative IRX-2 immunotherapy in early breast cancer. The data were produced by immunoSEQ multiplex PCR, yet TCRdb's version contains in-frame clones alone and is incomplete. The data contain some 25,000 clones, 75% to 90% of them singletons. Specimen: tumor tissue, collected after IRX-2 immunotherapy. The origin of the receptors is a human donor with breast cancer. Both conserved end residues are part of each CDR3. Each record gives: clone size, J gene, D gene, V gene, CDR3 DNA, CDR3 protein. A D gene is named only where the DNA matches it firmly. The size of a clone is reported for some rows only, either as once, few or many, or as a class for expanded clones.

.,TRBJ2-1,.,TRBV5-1,TGCGCCAGCAGCGCGACTAGCTCCTACAATGAGCAGTTCTTC,CASSATSSYNEQFF
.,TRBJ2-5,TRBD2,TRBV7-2,TGTGCCAGCAGCTTAGCGCGGGGGAAAGGGGAGACCCAGTACTTC,CASSLARGKGETQYF
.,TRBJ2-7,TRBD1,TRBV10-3,TGTGCCATCACTGACGGACAGGGATTCTACGAGCAGTACTTC,CAITDGQGFYEQYF
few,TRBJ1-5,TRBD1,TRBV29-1,TGCAGCGTCGGGACAGCCAGCAATCAGCCCCAGCATTTT,CSVGTASNQPQHF
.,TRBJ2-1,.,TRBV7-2,TGTGCCAGCAGCCAGGGCGGGATGAGTCGCTATGAGCAGTTCTTC,CASSQGGMSRYEQFF
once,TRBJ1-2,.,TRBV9,TGTGCCAGCACCCAAGCGGGCAGGGGCGCCTATGGCTACACCTTC,CASTQAGRGAYGYTF
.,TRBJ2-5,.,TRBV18,TGTGCCAGCTCACCACTAAAGGGGGGAGAGGAGACCCAGTACTTC,CASSPLKGGEETQYF
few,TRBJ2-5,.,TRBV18,TGTGCCAGCTCACCAGAGAGGCAAGAGACCCAGTACTTC,CASSPERQETQYF
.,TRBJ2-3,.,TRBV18,TGTGCCAGCTCACGTACAGGTCCAGATACGCAGTATTTT,CASSRTGPDTQYF
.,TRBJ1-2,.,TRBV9,TGTGCCAGCAGCGGGCCCGGGACGGATAGACTTGCTAACTATGGCTACACCTTC,CASSGPGTDRLANYGYTF
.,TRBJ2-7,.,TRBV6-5,TGTGCCAGCAGTTACGCCATGACTAGGCCTTTGGGGGAGCAGTACTTC,CASSYAMTRPLGEQYF
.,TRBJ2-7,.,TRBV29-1,TGCAGTGTGCGGAAGGGAAACGAGCAGTACTTC,CSVRKGNEQYF
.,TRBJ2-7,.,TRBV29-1,TGCAGCGTTGAAGGAGCCCACCCCGTGGAGCAGTACTTC,CSVEGAHPVEQYF
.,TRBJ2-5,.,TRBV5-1,TGCGCCAGCAGCCCGGGGGGCCTGGCACCCCAAGAGACCCAGTACTTC,CASSPGGLAPQETQYF
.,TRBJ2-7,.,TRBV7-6,TGTGCCAGCAGCTTAGCTGGGCAGGGCTACGAGCAGTACTTC,CASSLAGQGYEQYF
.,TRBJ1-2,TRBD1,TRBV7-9,TGTGCCAGCAGCACAACACAGGGGCACGTTGGCTACACCTTC,CASSTTQGHVGYTF
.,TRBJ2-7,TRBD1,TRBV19,TGTGCCAGTAGTAGCAGGGGGCGAGACGAGCAGTACTTC,CASSSRGRDEQYF
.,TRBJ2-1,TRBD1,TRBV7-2,TGTGCCAGCAGCTTAACTCGTCAGGGGGCTAATGAGCAGTTCTTC,CASSLTRQGANEQFF
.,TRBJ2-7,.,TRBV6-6,TGTGCCAGCTTGGGCAGAAACTCCTACGAGCAGTACTTC,CASLGRNSYEQYF
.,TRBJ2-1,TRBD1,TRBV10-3,TGTGCCATCAGTGAGGACAGGGGAAGCAATGAGCAGTTCTTC,CAISEDRGSNEQFF
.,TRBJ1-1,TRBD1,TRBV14,TGTGCCAGCAGCCAAGGACAGGGTCGAGCTTTCTTT,CASSQGQGRAFF
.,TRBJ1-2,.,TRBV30,TGTGCCTGGAGCGGAGAGACAGCTTATGGCTACACCTTC,CAWSGETAYGYTF
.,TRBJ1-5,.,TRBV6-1,TGTGCCAGCAGTGAAGCGCGTCAGAAAGAGCCCCAGCATTTT,CASSEARQKEPQHF
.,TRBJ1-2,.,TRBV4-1,TGCGCCAGCAGCCAAGATCTGATTAACTATGGCTACACCTTC,CASSQDLINYGYTF